Listed below are T cell receptor beta chains from one sample, sequenced in a study of T cells in Graves' hyperthyroidism and ophthalmopathy. From the multiplex PCR reads, TCRdb called clonotypes with MiXCR, one entry per CDR3 protein. The table lists 690,000 or so distinct CDR3 sequences, approximately 19% of them singletons. The specimen was blood. These TCRs come from a woman aged 45 to 65 with Graves' hyperthyroidism that later progressed to Graves' ophthalmopathy. The CDR3 runs from the conserved cysteine through the conserved F or W. A D gene is named only where the DNA matches it firmly. Expanded clones are given a class, and other clones once, few, many or no size at all.

v_gene: TRBV20-1
d_gene: TRBD1
abundance: NA
j_gene: TRBJ1-4
CDR3aa: CSARPYWTGETYNEKLFF
CDR3nt: TGCAGTGCTAGACCCTATTGGACAGGCGAAACCTATAATGAAAAACTGTTTTTT

v_gene: TRBV30
d_gene: TRBD1
abundance: many
j_gene: TRBJ1-2
CDR3aa: CAWSVQGDGYTF
CDR3nt: TGTGCCTGGAGTGTACAGGGGGACGGCTACACCTTC

v_gene: TRBV15
d_gene: NA
abundance: few
j_gene: TRBJ2-7
CDR3aa: CATRGGGWHEQYF
CDR3nt: TGTGCCACGAGAGGAGGGGGGTGGCACGAGCAGTACTTC

v_gene: TRBV20-1
d_gene: NA
abundance: few
j_gene: TRBJ1-4
CDR3aa: CSARDFFSRGATNEKLFF
CDR3nt: TGCAGTGCTAGAGACTTCTTCTCTCGGGGGGCAACTAATGAAAAACTGTTTTTT

v_gene: TRBV5-1
d_gene: TRBD1
abundance: many
j_gene: TRBJ1-2
CDR3aa: CASSYTGAAYGYTF
CDR3nt: TGCGCCAGCAGCTATACAGGGGCGGCCTATGGCTACACCTTC

v_gene: TRBV19
d_gene: NA
abundance: few
j_gene: TRBJ1-5
CDR3aa: CATSRMENQPQHF
CDR3nt: TGTGCCACCTCACGGATGGAGAATCAGCCCCAGCATTTT

v_gene: TRBV12-3/TRBV12-4
d_gene: NA
abundance: many
j_gene: TRBJ1-1
CDR3aa: CASSFEVRPSNTEAFF
CDR3nt: TGTGCCAGCAGTTTTGAGGTCCGCCCCTCTAACACTGAAGCTTTCTTT

v_gene: TRBV20-1
d_gene: NA
abundance: few
j_gene: TRBJ1-1
CDR3aa: CNARDAGGYTEAFF
CDR3nt: TGCAATGCTAGAGATGCGGGGGGATACACTGAAGCTTTCTTT

v_gene: TRBV20-1
d_gene: NA
abundance: few
j_gene: TRBJ2-3
CDR3aa: CSARVVRDVADTQYF
CDR3nt: TGCAGTGCTAGGGTTGTCAGGGATGTCGCAGATACGCAGTATTTT

v_gene: TRBV3-1
d_gene: NA
abundance: many
j_gene: TRBJ2-1
CDR3aa: CASSQDSGAECEQFF
CDR3nt: TGTGCCAGCAGCCAAGACTCAGGGGCCGAATGTGAGCAGTTCTTC

v_gene: TRBV6-1
d_gene: NA
abundance: NA
j_gene: TRBJ2-1
CDR3aa: CASSPRAWGNEQFF
CDR3nt: TGTGCCAGCAGTCCCAGGGCATGGGGCAATGAGCAGTTCTTC

v_gene: TRBV4-1
d_gene: NA
abundance: NA
j_gene: TRBJ2-1
CDR3aa: CASTRQGWGDEQFF
CDR3nt: TGCGCCAGCACCAGACAGGGCTGGGGGGATGAGCAGTTCTTC

v_gene: TRBV4-1
d_gene: NA
abundance: few
j_gene: TRBJ2-1
CDR3aa: CASSQNNNEQFF
CDR3nt: TGCGCCAGCAGCCAAAACAACAATGAGCAGTTCTTC

v_gene: TRBV5-1
d_gene: TRBD1
abundance: NA
j_gene: TRBJ2-7
CDR3aa: CASSLQQGRTYEQYF
CDR3nt: TGCGCCAGCAGCTTGCAACAGGGGCGAACCTACGAGCAGTACTTC

v_gene: TRBV4-1
d_gene: NA
abundance: NA
j_gene: TRBJ2-5
CDR3aa: CASSPRGVGGETQYF
CDR3nt: TGCGCCAGCAGCCCAAGGGGGGTGGGGGGTGAGACCCAGTACTTC

v_gene: TRBV6-1
d_gene: NA
abundance: many
j_gene: TRBJ2-3
CDR3aa: CAGPAVIRTGPTGADTQYF
CDR3nt: TGTGCGGGCCCAGCAGTTATTCGCACCGGGCCCACGGGCGCAGATACGCAGTATTTT

v_gene: TRBV18
d_gene: NA
abundance: many
j_gene: TRBJ2-5
CDR3aa: CASSPAGLWETQYF
CDR3nt: TGTGCCAGCTCACCGGCAGGGCTTTGGGAGACCCAGTACTTC

v_gene: TRBV9
d_gene: TRBD2
abundance: NA
j_gene: TRBJ2-1
CDR3aa: CASSGTRLNNEQFF
CDR3nt: TGTGCCAGCAGCGGGACTAGACTTAACAATGAGCAGTTCTTC

v_gene: TRBV19
d_gene: TRBD1
abundance: NA
j_gene: TRBJ1-2
CDR3aa: CASSIRTGANYGYTF
CDR3nt: TGTGCCAGTAGTATTCGGACAGGGGCTAACTATGGCTACACCTTC

v_gene: TRBV20-1
d_gene: NA
abundance: many
j_gene: TRBJ2-3
CDR3aa: CSASSGVNTQYF
CDR3nt: TGCAGTGCTAGTTCGGGGGTCAATACGCAGTATTTT

v_gene: TRBV11-1
d_gene: NA
abundance: many
j_gene: TRBJ2-5
CDR3aa: CASSLAISGDIRKTQYF
CDR3nt: TGTGCCAGCAGCTTAGCTATCTCAGGGGACATTCGGAAGACCCAGTACTTC

v_gene: TRBV6-5
d_gene: NA
abundance: NA
j_gene: TRBJ1-5
CDR3aa: CASSYSQGINQPQHF
CDR3nt: TGTGCCAGCAGTTACTCGCAGGGGATCAATCAGCCCCAGCATTTT

v_gene: TRBV27
d_gene: TRBD1
abundance: many
j_gene: TRBJ2-7
CDR3aa: CASSASAVLGGLLDEQYF
CDR3nt: TGTGCCAGCAGTGCGTCAGCCGTGCTAGGGGGCCTTCTTGACGAGCAGTACTTC

v_gene: TRBV13
d_gene: TRBD1
abundance: NA
j_gene: TRBJ1-4
CDR3aa: CASSFGQGLGEKLFF
CDR3nt: TGTGCCAGCAGCTTCGGACAGGGTTTGGGTGAAAAACTGTTTTTT

v_gene: TRBV2
d_gene: NA
abundance: NA
j_gene: TRBJ1-1
CDR3aa: CASSELGGTNTEAFF
CDR3nt: TGTGCCAGCAGTGAATTGGGGGGGACGAACACTGAAGCTTTCTTT

v_gene: TRBV5-5
d_gene: TRBD1
abundance: few
j_gene: TRBJ2-2
CDR3aa: CASSLDGTGYTGELFF
CDR3nt: TGTGCCAGCAGCTTGGATGGGACAGGGTACACCGGGGAGCTGTTTTTT

v_gene: TRBV7-9
d_gene: NA
abundance: few
j_gene: TRBJ2-1
CDR3aa: CASSSEVNEQFF
CDR3nt: TGTGCCAGCAGCTCAGAGGTCAATGAGCAGTTCTTC

v_gene: TRBV5-5
d_gene: NA
abundance: NA
j_gene: TRBJ1-1
CDR3aa: CASSRPRSNTEAFF
CDR3nt: TGTGCCAGCAGCCGACCTCGGAGTAACACTGAAGCTTTCTTT

v_gene: TRBV30
d_gene: NA
abundance: many
j_gene: TRBJ2-7
CDR3aa: CAFGWGISSYEQYF
CDR3nt: TGTGCCTTTGGTTGGGGGATTAGCTCCTACGAGCAGTACTTC